These T cell receptor beta chains were read from a single sample in a study of blood T cell repertoires in COVID-19. The method was immunoSEQ multiplex PCR; TCRdb's version includes in-frame clones alone and lacks a portion of them. The sample holds some 370,000 clones, 85% to 90% seen once. Sample: peripheral blood. The receptors originated from a man aged 18 to 29 with active or convalescent COVID-19. Both conserved end residues are part of each CDR3. A D gene is named only where the DNA matches it firmly. Where a row states a size, it is once, few, many or the class of an expanded clone; other rows omit it.

>TRBJ2-7|TRBV27|NA|NA
TGTGCCAGCAGTCTACGAGGACCGACTAGACCCTACGAGCAGTACTTC
CASSLRGPTRPYEQYF
>TRBJ1-5|TRBV6-5|NA|TRBD1
TGTGCCAGCAGGCAGGGGGCATATCAGCCCCAGCATTTT
CASRQGAYQPQHF
>TRBJ1-5|TRBV6-5|NA|TRBD1
TGTGCCAGCAGTTACTCCAGGGGGGTTAATCAGCCCCAGCATTTT
CASSYSRGVNQPQHF
>TRBJ2-7|TRBV27|NA|TRBD1
TGTGCCAGCAGCCCGACTAGACAGGGGGCGTCCTACGAGCAGTACTTC
CASSPTRQGASYEQYF
>TRBJ2-7|TRBV29-1|NA|NA
TGCAGCGGTAACGTAGACAGGCCCCCCTACGAGCAGTACTTC
CSGNVDRPPYEQYF
>TRBJ2-1|TRBV13|NA|NA
TGTGCCAGCAGCTCAGGGGCCCGAAACAATGAGCAGTTCTTC
CASSSGARNNEQFF
>TRBJ2-7|TRBV9|NA|NA
TGTGCCAGCAGCGTAGAGGGCAGGCGCGGGGACGAGCAGTACTTC
CASSVEGRRGDEQYF
>TRBJ2-1|TRBV9|NA|TRBD2
TGTGCCAGCAGCGTAGCCCAGCGGGAGGCAAATGAGCAGTTCTTC
CASSVAQREANEQFF
>TRBJ1-5|TRBV12-3/TRBV12-4|once|TRBD1
TGTGCCAGCACTCAGGGGGTGGAGCAGCCCCAGCATTTT
CASTQGVEQPQHF
>TRBJ1-1|TRBV2|NA|NA
TGTGCCAGCAGCCGAGGGCCCAACACTGAAGCTTTCTTT
CASSRGPNTEAFF
>TRBJ1-3|TRBV30|NA|NA
TGTGCCTGGAGTGGGGGGGGCTCTGGAAACACCATATATTTT
CAWSGGGSGNTIYF
>TRBJ1-1|TRBV2|NA|TRBD1
TGTGCCAGCAGTGAATCGGGACAGCTGAACACTGAAGCTTTCTTT
CASSESGQLNTEAFF
>TRBJ1-3|TRBV9|NA|NA
TGTGCCAGCAGCGATAAGGGGCTCTCTGGAAACACCATATATTTT
CASSDKGLSGNTIYF
>TRBJ1-2|TRBV29-1|NA|NA
TGCAGCGTTGAAAGGGGTAACTATGGCTACACCTTC
CSVERGNYGYTF
>TRBJ1-4|TRBV9|NA|TRBD1
TGTGCCAGCAGCCTCGCGGGACAGGGTAGTGAAAAACTGTTTTTT
CASSLAGQGSEKLFF
>TRBJ2-7|TRBV2|NA|NA
TGTGCCAGCAGTGTTTCAATTGGAGGCTACGAGCAGTACTTC
CASSVSIGGYEQYF
>TRBJ1-1|TRBV10-2|NA|NA
TGCGCCAGCAGTAGGGACACGTACACTGAAGCTTTCTTT
CASSRDTYTEAFF
>TRBJ1-1|TRBV5-4|NA|TRBD1
TGTGCCAGCAGCTTGCGGACAGGGCGTGGCACTGAAGCTTTCTTT
CASSLRTGRGTEAFF
>TRBJ1-1|TRBV12-5|NA|NA
TGTGCTAGCGGAGGGGACACTGAAGCTTTCTTT
CASGGDTEAFF
>TRBJ2-1|TRBV29-1|NA|NA
TGCAGCGGTGGACTGTCCAATGAGCAGTTCTTC
CSGGLSNEQFF
>TRBJ1-1|TRBV6-1|NA|NA
TGTGCCAGCAGTGAAGCGCCGGGAGTGAACACTGAAGCTTTCTTT
CASSEAPGVNTEAFF
>TRBJ1-1|TRBV12-3/TRBV12-4|NA|NA
TGTGCCAGCAGTTTATACGGGAACACTGAAGCTTTCTTT
CASSLYGNTEAFF
>TRBJ2-5|TRBV28|NA|NA
TGTGCCAGCAGTTTACGGCAGGGCGGTTTAGAGACCCAGTACTTC
CASSLRQGGLETQYF
>TRBJ2-7|TRBV19|NA|TRBD2
TGTGCCAGTAGTATGACTAGCGGGAGAAACGAGCAGTACTTC
CASSMTSGRNEQYF
>TRBJ1-3|TRBV6-5|NA|TRBD1
TGTGCCAGCAGATTCGGGACAGGGGAATCGAACACCATATATTTT
CASRFGTGESNTIYF
>TRBJ2-7|TRBV5-1|NA|NA
TGCGCCAGCAGCCCACCGGCGGAAGAGCAGTACTTC
CASSPPAEEQYF
>TRBJ2-7|TRBV27|NA|NA
TGTGCCAGCAGTTTAAGGCAGGGTAGCCTCTCGTCTGATTACGAGCAGTACTTC
CASSLRQGSLSSDYEQYF
>TRBJ2-3|TRBV19|NA|NA
TGTGCCAGTATTACACGATGGAGGGAGGATACGCAGTATTTT
CASITRWREDTQYF
>TRBJ2-1|TRBV7-9|NA|NA
TGTGCCAGCAGCCCTCGGACAGCCAATGAGCAGTTCTTC
CASSPRTANEQFF
>TRBJ2-1|TRBV9|NA|TRBD2
TGTGCCAGCAGCCCTAAGCTTTTGCGGGGGGGCACTGAGCAGTTCTTC
CASSPKLLRGGTEQFF
>TRBJ1-5|TRBV28|NA|NA
TGTGCCAGCGCTATGAGTTGGCCGGGAAAGCCCCAGCATTTT
CASAMSWPGKPQHF
>TRBJ2-7|TRBV5-6|NA|TRBD1
TGTGCCAGCAGAAAGGACAGGGGTGTTGAGCAGTACTTC
CASRKDRGVEQYF
>TRBJ2-5|TRBV3-1/TRBV3-2|NA|TRBD2
TGTGCCAGCAGCCAAGCGCTAGCGGGGGGACAAGAGACCCAGTACTTC
CASSQALAGGQETQYF
>TRBJ1-4|TRBV3-1/TRBV3-2|NA|TRBD1
TGTGCCAGCAGCCAAGCGGTCCAGGGGGCGAGGGAAAAACTGTTTTTT
CASSQAVQGAREKLFF
>TRBJ1-2|TRBV6-5|NA|NA
TGTGCCAGCAGTTACGAGACAGCCTATGGCTACACCTTC
CASSYETAYGYTF
>TRBJ2-7|TRBV28|NA|NA
TGTGCCAGCAGTTTCGGGTTAACCTACGAGCAGTACTTC
CASSFGLTYEQYF
>TRBJ2-2|TRBV4-2|NA|NA
TGTGCCAGCAGCCAGACACAGGGACGCACCGGGGAGCTGTTTTTT
CASSQTQGRTGELFF
>TRBJ1-3|TRBV7-6|NA|NA
TGTGCCAGCAGCTCCCTATCCGGGAACGAAGGGCTCTCTGGAAACACCATATATTTT
CASSSLSGNEGLSGNTIYF
>TRBJ1-4|TRBV5-1|NA|TRBD1
TGCGCCAGCAGCTATACAGGGGGTTCTGAAAAACTGTTTTTT
CASSYTGGSEKLFF
>TRBJ2-1|TRBV19|NA|NA
TGTGCCAGTAGTATCCTACTAGCAGTTTGGGATGAGCAGTTCTTC
CASSILLAVWDEQFF
>TRBJ2-1|TRBV5-1|NA|TRBD2
TGCGCCAGCAGCTTGGGACTAGCAGGACCCTACAATGAGCAGTTCTTC
CASSLGLAGPYNEQFF
>TRBJ1-1|TRBV7-2|NA|NA
TGTGCCAGCAGCCTATGGGGGGTGAGCACTGAAGCTTTCTTT
CASSLWGVSTEAFF
>TRBJ2-7|TRBV11-2|NA|TRBD2
TGTGCCAGCAGCTTTGGTGCGGGAGGGTCCTACGAGCAGTACTTC
CASSFGAGGSYEQYF